The table lists the clone carrying this T cell receptor (beta chain) with a few counts. These data belong to a study of patients and donors after allogeneic stem cell transplantation. MiXCR was run by TCRdb on the RT-PCR reads, yielding one entry per CDR3 protein. This table has 410,000 or so distinct CDR3 sequences, about a sixth appearing once. The CDR3 is 13 amino acids. Trimming shortened V by 0 bases and J by 5 bases, and 8 bases separated the two germline ends. Germline CDR1 and CDR2: KGHSH and LQKENI. The V gene is TRBV18, the J gene TRBJ2-7, with D maybe TRBD1 (6 bases). Material: blood, either unsorted or a sorted T cell fraction (not recorded which). The receptor was derived from a human donor who was either an allogeneic HSCT recipient or a stem cell or donor lymphocyte infusion donor (not recorded which). It is not recorded whose cells these are; they may come from a transplant donor. The CDR3 DNA is TGTGCCAGCTCACCACCAGGGGGAAACGAGCAGTACTTC. Its protein is CASSPPGGNEQYF.